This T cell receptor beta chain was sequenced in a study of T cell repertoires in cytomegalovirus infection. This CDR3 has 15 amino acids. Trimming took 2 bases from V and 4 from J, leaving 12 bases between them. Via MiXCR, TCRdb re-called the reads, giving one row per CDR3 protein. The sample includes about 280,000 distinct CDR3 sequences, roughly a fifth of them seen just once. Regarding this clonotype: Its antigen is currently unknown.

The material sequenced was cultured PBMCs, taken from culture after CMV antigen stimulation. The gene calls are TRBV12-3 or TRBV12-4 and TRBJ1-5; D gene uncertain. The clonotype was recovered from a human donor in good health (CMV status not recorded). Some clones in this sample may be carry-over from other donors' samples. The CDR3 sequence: CASSLRNALNQPQHF. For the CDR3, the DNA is TGTGCCAGCAGTTTACGGAATGCTCTTAATCAGCCCCAGCATTTT.